These T cell receptor beta chains were read from a single sample in a study of blood T cell repertoires in COVID-19. This table comes from immunoSEQ multiplex PCR, and its TCRdb copy is limited to in-frame clones, with some not included. The profile shows approximately 4,100 clones, around 93% of them singletons. The sequenced sample was peripheral blood. These receptors were obtained from a man aged 50 to 60 with active COVID-19. The CDR3 runs from the conserved cysteine through the conserved F or W. The order of the fields is clone size, D gene, V gene, J gene, CDR3 protein, CDR3 DNA. The D gene is left open where the match is weak. Size is omitted from some rows. Given values are once, few, many or a class for expanded clones.

.	.	TRBV7-2	TRBJ1-3	CASSLQQGRAGNTIYF	TGTGCCAGCAGCCTTCAACAGGGAAGGGCCGGAAACACCATATATTTT
.	TRBD1	TRBV3-1/TRBV3-2	TRBJ1-1	CASSLRGQGPFSEAFF	TGTGCCAGCAGCCTGAGGGGACAGGGGCCTTTCTCTGAAGCTTTCTTT
.	.	TRBV13	TRBJ1-6	CASRTPGSPLHF	TGTGCCAGCAGGACCCCAGGTTCACCCCTCCACTTT
.	TRBD1	TRBV5-1	TRBJ2-5	CASSGGTGGYQETQYF	TGCGCCAGCAGCGGGGGGACAGGGGGCTACCAAGAGACCCAGTACTTC
.	.	TRBV19	TRBJ2-5	CASSVTGSGETQYF	TGTGCCAGTAGCGTTACCGGGAGCGGGGAGACCCAGTACTTC
.	.	TRBV30	TRBJ2-3	CAWSPGAAKVTDTQYF	TGTGCCTGGAGTCCTGGGGCGGCCAAGGTCACAGATACGCAGTATTTT
.	.	TRBV25-1	TRBJ2-1	CASSDPWADRSYNEQFF	TGTGCCAGCAGTGACCCCTGGGCGGACAGATCCTACAATGAGCAGTTCTTC
.	TRBD2	TRBV29-1	TRBJ2-1	CSVGGSGSSYNEQFF	TGCAGCGTTGGAGGTAGCGGGTCCTCCTACAATGAGCAGTTCTTC
.	.	TRBV2	TRBJ2-2	CASSRGGTGELFF	TGTGCCAGCAGTCGTGGGGGGACCGGGGAGCTGTTTTTT
.	TRBD1	TRBV4-1	TRBJ1-4	CASSQDPTGEGEKLFF	TGCGCCAGCAGCCAAGATCCGACAGGGGAAGGCGAAAAACTGTTTTTT
.	TRBD2	TRBV7-9	TRBJ2-1	CASSLVASGTPEQFF	TGTGCCAGCAGCTTAGTGGCTAGCGGGACCCCTGAGCAGTTCTTC
.	.	TRBV6-4	TRBJ2-2	CASTERGMNTGELFF	TGTGCCAGCACCGAGAGGGGGATGAACACCGGGGAGCTGTTTTTT
.	.	TRBV7-2	TRBJ2-7	CASTRGTNSYEQYF	TGTGCCAGCACTCGCGGGACCAACTCCTACGAGCAGTACTTC
.	.	TRBV7-2	TRBJ2-1	CASSLRSRGNEQFF	TGTGCCAGCAGCTTAAGGTCCCGAGGCAATGAGCAGTTCTTC
.	.	TRBV6-5	TRBJ2-7	CASSKEVGEQYF	TGTGCCAGCAGCAAGGAGGTGGGCGAGCAGTACTTC
.	TRBD1	TRBV27	TRBJ1-1	CASSSYRGRDTEAFF	TGTGCCAGCAGTTCTTACAGGGGAAGGGACACTGAAGCTTTCTTT
.	TRBD2	TRBV7-8	TRBJ2-2	CASSRLEREDTGELFF	TGTGCCAGCAGCCGCTTGGAGCGGGAGGATACCGGGGAGCTGTTTTTT
.	TRBD1	TRBV7-2	TRBJ2-3	CASSPDRASTDTQYF	TGTGCCAGCAGCCCGGACAGGGCTAGCACAGATACGCAGTATTTT
few	TRBD2	TRBV12-5	TRBJ2-5	CASGLGGSGRDAETQYF	TGTGCTAGTGGTTTGGGGGGCAGCGGGAGAGATGCAGAGACCCAGTACTTC
.	.	TRBV28	TRBJ1-6	CASHTRAGRKNSPLHF	TGTGCCAGCCACACTCGGGCAGGGAGGAAGAATTCACCCCTCCACTTT
.	.	TRBV5-4	TRBJ1-4	CASGAATNEKLFF	TGTGCCAGCGGAGCTGCAACTAATGAAAAACTGTTTTTT
.	TRBD2	TRBV6-5	TRBJ2-5	CASSYGLAGERETQYF	TGTGCCAGCAGTTACGGGCTAGCGGGAGAGCGAGAGACCCAGTACTTC
.	TRBD1	TRBV12-5	TRBJ2-6	CASGWFIRDRGRSPGANVLTF	TGTGCTAGTGGTTGGTTTATCCGGGACAGGGGGCGCTCCCCCGGGGCCAACGTCCTGACTTTC
.	TRBD2	TRBV2	TRBJ2-7	CASVSMWTRSPYEQYF	TGTGCCAGCGTTTCTATGTGGACTAGGTCTCCCTACGAGCAGTACTTC
.	TRBD1	TRBV3-1/TRBV3-2	TRBJ2-5	CASSQRQGVETQYF	TGTGCCAGCAGCCAAAGACAGGGCGTGGAGACCCAGTACTTC
.	TRBD2	TRBV6-2/TRBV6-3	TRBJ2-5	CASSYSRRGYQETQYF	TGTGCCAGCAGTTACTCGAGGCGGGGGTACCAAGAGACCCAGTACTTC
once	.	TRBV15	TRBJ2-2	CATSRRSGSVGELFF	TGTGCCACCAGCAGGCGATCAGGTTCGGTCGGGGAGCTGTTTTTT
.	.	TRBV7-9	TRBJ2-2	CASSTRQGGPGELFF	TGTGCCAGCAGCACCCGACAGGGAGGTCCCGGGGAGCTGTTTTTT